A single sample is the source of the 22 T cell receptor beta chains below, sequenced in a study of T cell changes during pregnancy in multiple sclerosis. Assay: immunoSEQ multiplex PCR; the TCRdb copy retains only in-frame clones and omits some. This table has about 70,000 clones, about 92% appearing once. The source was CD8+ T cells from peripheral blood mononuclear cells, collected in the third trimester of pregnancy. Receptors were obtained from a female donor in good health, enrolled as a control in a pregnancy study.

The chain joins TRBV15 to TRBJ2-3; no reliable D call. The CDR3 loop spans 12 amino acids. Germline V gene data show CDR1 as LNHNV and CDR2 as YYDKDF (reference sequence). The V gene lost 1 base and the J gene lost 4 bases, with 3 bases spanning the gap. CDR3 in amino acids: CATSRAADTQYF. The CDR3 DNA follows: TGTGCCACCAGCAGAGCCGCAGATACGCAGTATTTT.

The chain carries TRBV6-5 and TRBJ2-1, with 11 nucleotides matching TRBD2. Germline V gene sequence: CDR1 MNHEY, CDR2 SVGAGI. V gave up 6 bases and J gave up 3 bases; unmatched junction bases: 4. CDR3 length equals 15 residues. The CDR3 coding sequence is TGTGCCAGCAGCCGACTAGCGGGGAACTACAATGAGCAGTTCTTC. As protein: CASSRLAGNYNEQFF.

The gene calls are TRBV4-3 and TRBJ1-6; D perhaps matches TRBD1 (5 bases). Germline CDR1 LGHNA, CDR2 YSLEER. This CDR3 comprises 18 residues. The V end was cut by 2 bases, the J end by 0 bases, with 14 bases between. The DNA of the CDR3 is TGCGCCAGCAGCCAAACTTTAGGGGTGATCTCCTATAATTCACCCCTCCACTTT. As protein: CASSQTLGVISYNSPLHF.

V and J are TRBV4-1 and TRBJ2-2; no firm D call. The germline V gene has CDR1 MGHRA and CDR2 YSYEKL. V lost 5 bases and J lost 1, with 8 bases in between. CDR3 size: 14 residues. In DNA form, the CDR3 reads TGCGCCAGCAGCGAGTTTGAGAACACCGGGGAGCTGTTTTTT. This sequence encodes CASSEFENTGELFF.

The rearrangement uses TRBV4-3 and TRBJ2-7; perhaps TRBD1 as D (6 bases). Germline assignment: CDR1 LGHNA and CDR2 YSLEER. V lost 6 bases and J 0 bases, leaving 12 bases between the germline ends. The CDR3 totals 14 residues. The CDR3 loop reads CASSTGTNSYEQYF. For the CDR3, the DNA is TGCGCCAGCAGTACCGGGACAAACTCCTACGAGCAGTACTTC.

The V gene is TRBV4-3, the J gene TRBJ1-5; maybe TRBD1 (5 bases). Germline values: CDR1 LGHNA, CDR2 YSLEER. V lost 0 bases to trimming and J lost 5 bases, with 20 bases between them. The CDR3 length is 18 residues. CDR3 residues: CASSQDQGLGANDQPQHF. Written as DNA, the CDR3 is TGCGCCAGCAGCCAAGATCAGGGACTCGGCGCAAATGATCAGCCCCAGCATTTT.

The CDR3, as DNA: TGTGCCAGCAGTGAAGGGAGGGGGCAGGGTGGCTACACCTTC. Translating it yields CASSEGRGQGGYTF. V is TRBV2 and J is TRBJ1-2; 7 nucleotides match TRBD1. The CDR3 is made up of 14 amino acids. Germline V gene lookup returns CDR1 SNHLY and CDR2 FYNNEI. Trimming at V came to 1 base and at J to 7 bases, leaving 6 bases not matched to a gene.

V usage is TRBV27 and J usage is TRBJ2-7, with a tentative D call TRBD1 (6 bases). Germline V gene lookup returns CDR1 MNHEY and CDR2 SMNVEV (reference sequence). The CDR3 length is 17 residues. V lost 5 bases and J 2 bases, leaving 22 bases between the germline ends. CDR3 loop: CASSLSLPGHEAYEQYF. CDR3 DNA sequence: TGTGCCAGCAGTCTCTCCCTCCCGGGACACGAGGCCTACGAGCAGTACTTC.

This clone was picked up one time. The rearrangement uses TRBV5-1 and TRBJ2-7; 11 bases are a match to TRBD2. CDR3 size: 16 residues. Germline CDR1 is SGHRS and CDR2 is YFSETQ. The V segment lost 0 bases and the J segment 1 base; nucleotides outside the gene matches: 3. This chain's CDR3 is CASSLVGLADSYEQYF. The CDR3 DNA follows: TGCGCCAGCAGCTTGGTGGGACTAGCGGATTCCTACGAGCAGTACTTC.

This clone was seen only once. The V and J genes are TRBV7-2 and TRBJ2-7; D unclear. The V and J ends lost 4 bases and 1 base respectively, with 11 bases between them. Germline CDR1 is SGHTA and CDR2 is FQGNSA. This CDR3 comprises 14 residues. The CDR3 nucleotides read TGTGCCAGCAGCTCCTATACTGCATCCTACGAGCAGTACTTC. Its protein is CASSSYTASYEQYF.

The chain links TRBV6-4 to TRBJ1-3; D unclear. The CDR3 covers 14 residues. The germline CDR1 and CDR2 sequences are MRHNA and SNTAGT. With 10 bases removed from V and 0 bases from J, the gap between germline ends came to 13 bases. CDR3 nucleotide sequence: TGTGCCAACCAAAAACCAGACTCTGGAAACACCATATATTTT. This translates into CANQKPDSGNTIYF.

The J gene is TRBJ2-3, the V gene TRBV9; 8 nucleotides line up with TRBD1. Trimming removed 3 bases from V and 5 bases from J; junction bases left unmatched: 5. The CDR3 is 14 amino acids. Germline CDR1 reads SGDLS; CDR2 reads YYNGEE. DNA of the CDR3: TGTGCCAGCAGCGCCCAGGGGGCAGGAGATACGCAGTATTTT. This translates into CASSAQGAGDTQYF.

The V call is TRBV7-9, the J call TRBJ1-2; the D gene is possibly TRBD1 (6 bases). V was clipped by 3 bases and J by 7 bases, with 18 bases between them. Germline CDR1 is SEHNR and CDR2 is FQNEAQ (reference sequence). The CDR3 runs to 15 residues. CDR3 protein: CASSFLTGSPGGYTF. In DNA, the CDR3 is TGTGCCAGCAGCTTCCTAACAGGGTCCCCTGGTGGCTACACCTTC.

The chain links TRBV5-1 to TRBJ1-1, with D perhaps TRBD1 (5 bases). Germline lookup yields CDR1 SGHRS and CDR2 YFSETQ. Trimming took 4 bases from V and 0 from J, leaving 13 bases between them. This CDR3 comprises 15 residues. CDR3 protein: CASSLREGMNTEAFF. CDR3 coding DNA: TGCGCCAGCAGCCTCAGGGAGGGGATGAACACTGAAGCTTTCTTT.

This clone was picked up one time. The chain couples TRBV25-1 to TRBJ2-7; 8 bases fit TRBD1. The length of the CDR3 is 11 residues. J gave up 6 bases and V 8 bases, and 3 bases lay outside the gene matches. Per germline, CDR1 MGHDK and CDR2 SYGVNS. CDR3 sequence (DNA): TGTGCCAGCGGACAGGGAGTCGAGCAGTACTTC. Its protein is CASGQGVEQYF.

The rearrangement joins TRBV6-1 to TRBJ2-7, with 7 positions matching TRBD2. The CDR3 consists of 12 residues. The V gene end was trimmed by 11 bases and the J gene end by 0 bases; junction bases not matched to a gene: 4. CDR1 is MNHNS and CDR2 is SASEGT in the germline V gene. The CDR3 nucleotides are TGTGCCGGAGCGGGAAGCTCCTACGAGCAGTACTTC. Protein product: CAGAGSSYEQYF.

J is TRBJ1-1 and V is TRBV7-2, with D tentatively TRBD1 (6 bases). Germline V gene lookup returns CDR1 SGHTA and CDR2 FQGNSA. The CDR3 runs 18 residues. Trimming removed 2 bases from V and 1 base from J, with 20 bases in between. The DNA of the CDR3 is TGTGCCAGCAGCTTATCGTACACAGGGTCTGGGGCGAACACTGAAGCTTTCTTT. Protein product: CASSLSYTGSGANTEAFF.

V gene TRBV4-3 combines with J gene TRBJ2-7; 11 bases agree with TRBD2. V gave up 1 base and J gave up 5 bases; unmatched junction bases: 4. The CDR3 consists of 15 residues. Germline V CDR1 and CDR2: LGHNA, YSLEER. The CDR3 reads CASSQGLAGNDEQYF. The CDR3 nucleotides read TGCGCCAGCAGCCAAGGACTAGCGGGGAACGACGAGCAGTACTTC.

The rearrangement links TRBV19 to TRBJ1-4, with D uncertain. This CDR3 comprises 15 residues. V lost 9 bases and J lost 5, with 19 bases in between. CDR1 LNHDA and CDR2 SQIVND come from the germline V gene (reference sequence). CDR3 in DNA: TGTGCCAGCTCCGTCCCGGCCGAGGGAAATGAAAAACTGTTTTTT. Protein: CASSVPAEGNEKLFF.

This clone was observed a single time. The chain combines TRBV7-9 with TRBJ2-6; TRBD2 might be the D (6 bases). In germline, CDR1 is SEHNR, CDR2 FQNEAQ (reference sequence). CDR3 length equals 16 residues. Trimming stripped 5 bases from V and 2 bases from J, with 13 bases between. The CDR3 loop is CASSPIGGTGANVLTF. CDR3 sequence (DNA): TGTGCCAGCAGCCCCATCGGGGGTACTGGGGCCAACGTCCTGACTTTC.

This rearrangement joins TRBV19 to TRBJ1-1; possible D gene TRBD1, 6 bases. This CDR3 region has 16 residues. Germline CDR1 and CDR2: LNHDA and SQIVND (reference sequence). The germline V and J ends were trimmed by 3 bases and 4 bases, with 18 bases remaining between them. In DNA, the CDR3 is TGTGCCAGTAGTATTCAGTATCAGGGGCTAGCCACTGAAGCTTTCTTT. Translation gives CASSIQYQGLATEAFF.

DNA of the CDR3: TGTGCCAGCAGCTTGCCTAGAACAGAGACCCAGTACTTC. Its translation: CASSLPRTETQYF. The chain has TRBV5-5 and TRBJ2-5, with no clear D. Trimming shortened V by 1 base and J by 4 bases, and 8 bases separated the two germline ends. The CDR3 totals 13 residues. Germline V gene data show CDR1 as SGHKS and CDR2 as YYEKEE (reference sequence). Using reference TRBV5-5 and TRBJ2-5 for the parts outside the CDR3, the full variable domain is DAGVTQSPTHLIKTRGQQVTLRCSPISGHKSVSWYQQVLGQGPQFIFQYYEKEERGRGNFPDRFSARQFPNYSSELNVNALLLGDSALYLCASSLPRTETQYFGPGTRLLVL.